This paragraph covers one T cell receptor (beta chain) sequence. UMIs were attached via template switching, each with a 6-nucleotide sample barcode. With the 5' RACE reads reprocessed, TCRdb shows one record per CDR3 protein and no DNA. This listing includes around 410,000 distinct CDR3 sequences. These data are taken from a study of monozygotic twins with inflammatory bowel disease. The CDR3 is 17 residues long. Germline V lookup: CDR1 KGHDR, CDR2 SFDVKD. Sequences were obtained from blood. The chain combines TRBV24-1 with TRBJ2-3; TCRdb outputs TRBD1, but without DNA this stays unchecked. The TCR sequence derives from a human donor with ulcerative colitis or Crohn's disease, or a healthy co-twin of an affected twin (not recorded which). The CDR3 loop is CATSDFGEGTGTDTQYF.